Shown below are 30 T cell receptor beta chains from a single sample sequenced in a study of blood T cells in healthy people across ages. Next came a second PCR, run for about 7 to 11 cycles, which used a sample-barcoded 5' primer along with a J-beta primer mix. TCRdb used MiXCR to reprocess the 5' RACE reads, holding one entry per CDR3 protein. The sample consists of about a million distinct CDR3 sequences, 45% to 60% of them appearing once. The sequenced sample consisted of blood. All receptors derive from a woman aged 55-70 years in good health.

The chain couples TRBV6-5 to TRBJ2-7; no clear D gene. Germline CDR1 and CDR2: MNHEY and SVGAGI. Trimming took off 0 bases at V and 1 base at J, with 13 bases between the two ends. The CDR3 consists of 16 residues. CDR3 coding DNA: TGTGCCAGCAGTTACTCGTCCTTCTCAGGTTCCTACGAGCAGTACTTC. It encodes CASSYSSFSGSYEQYF.

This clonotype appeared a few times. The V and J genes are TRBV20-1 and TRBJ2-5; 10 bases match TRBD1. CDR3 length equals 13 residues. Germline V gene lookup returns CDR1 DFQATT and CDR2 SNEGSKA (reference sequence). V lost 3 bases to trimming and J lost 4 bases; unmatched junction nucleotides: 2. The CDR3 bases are TGCAGTGCTAGGACAGGGGGCCGAGAGACCCAGTACTTC. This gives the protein CSARTGGRETQYF.

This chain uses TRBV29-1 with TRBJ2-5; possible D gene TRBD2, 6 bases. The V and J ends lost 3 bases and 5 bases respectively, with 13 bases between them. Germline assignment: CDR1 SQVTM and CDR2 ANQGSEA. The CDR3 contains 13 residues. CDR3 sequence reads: CSVEARGRETQYF. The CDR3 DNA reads TGCAGCGTTGAGGCACGGGGGAGGGAGACCCAGTACTTC.

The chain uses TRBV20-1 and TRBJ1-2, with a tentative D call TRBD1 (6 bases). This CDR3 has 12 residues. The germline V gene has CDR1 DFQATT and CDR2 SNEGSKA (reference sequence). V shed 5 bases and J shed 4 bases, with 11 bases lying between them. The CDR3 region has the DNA TGCAGTGCTCAAGGACAGCTCTATGGCTACACCTTC. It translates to CSAQGQLYGYTF.

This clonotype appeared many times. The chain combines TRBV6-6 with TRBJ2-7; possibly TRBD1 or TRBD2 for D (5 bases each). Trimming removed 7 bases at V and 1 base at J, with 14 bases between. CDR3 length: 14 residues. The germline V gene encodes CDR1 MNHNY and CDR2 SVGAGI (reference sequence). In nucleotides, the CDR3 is TGTGCCAGCAAGCCTTCGGGGCTTTCCTACGAGCAGTACTTC. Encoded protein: CASKPSGLSYEQYF.

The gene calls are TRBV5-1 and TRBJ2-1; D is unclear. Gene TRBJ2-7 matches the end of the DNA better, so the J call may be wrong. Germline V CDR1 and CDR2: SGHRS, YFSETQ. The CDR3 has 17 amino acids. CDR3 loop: CASSLAVLVSSYNEQYF. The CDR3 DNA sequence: TGCGCCAGCAGCTTGGCCGTTCTAGTCAGCTCCTACAATGAGCAGTACTTC.

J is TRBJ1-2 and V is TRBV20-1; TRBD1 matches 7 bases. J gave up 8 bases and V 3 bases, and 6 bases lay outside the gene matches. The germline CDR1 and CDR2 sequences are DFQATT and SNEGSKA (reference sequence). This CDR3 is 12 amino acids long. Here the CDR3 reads CSASQQGLGYTF. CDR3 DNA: TGCAGTGCTAGCCAACAGGGGTTAGGCTACACCTTC.

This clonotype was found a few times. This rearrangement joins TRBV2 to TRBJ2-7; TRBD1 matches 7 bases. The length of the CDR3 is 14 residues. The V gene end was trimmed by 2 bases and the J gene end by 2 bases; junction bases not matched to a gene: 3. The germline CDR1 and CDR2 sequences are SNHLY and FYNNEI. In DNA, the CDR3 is TGTGCCAGCAGTGAACGGACAGGAACCTACGAGCAGTACTTC. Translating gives CASSERTGTYEQYF.

CDR3 DNA sequence: TGCAGTGCTAGAGATGCAGCGACCTCCCTGGGGCTGTTTTTT. It codes for CSARDAATSLGLFF. This chain joins TRBV20-1 and TRBJ2-2; D unclear. The CDR3 covers 14 residues. Germline values: CDR1 DFQATT, CDR2 SNEGSKA (reference sequence). With 0 bases removed from V and 13 bases from J, the gap between germline ends came to 18 bases.

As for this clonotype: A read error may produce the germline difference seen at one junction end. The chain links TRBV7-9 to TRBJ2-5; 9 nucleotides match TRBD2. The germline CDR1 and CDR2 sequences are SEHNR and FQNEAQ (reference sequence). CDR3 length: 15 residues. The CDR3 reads CASSCPTSGQETQYF. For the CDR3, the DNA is TGCGCCAGCAGCTGCCCGACTAGCGGACAAGAGACCCAGTACTTC.

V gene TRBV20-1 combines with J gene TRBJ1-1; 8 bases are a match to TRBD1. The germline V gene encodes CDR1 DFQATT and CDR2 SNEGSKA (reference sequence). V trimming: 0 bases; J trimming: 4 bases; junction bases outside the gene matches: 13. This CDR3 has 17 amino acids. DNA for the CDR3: TGCAGTGCTAGAGATCGGAAGACAGGGGCCCTCTCCACTGAAGCTTTCTTT. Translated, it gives CSARDRKTGALSTEAFF.

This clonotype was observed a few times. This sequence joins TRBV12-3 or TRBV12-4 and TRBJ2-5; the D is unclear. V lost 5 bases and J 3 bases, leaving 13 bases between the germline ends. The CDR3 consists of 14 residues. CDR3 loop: CASSQVRVEETQYF. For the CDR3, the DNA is TGTGCCAGCAGTCAAGTCCGGGTTGAAGAGACCCAGTACTTC.

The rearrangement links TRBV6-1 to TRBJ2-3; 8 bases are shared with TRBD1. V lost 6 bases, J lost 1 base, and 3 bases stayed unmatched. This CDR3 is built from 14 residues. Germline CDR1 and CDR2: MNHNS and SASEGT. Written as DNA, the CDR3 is TGTGCCAGCAGGGCGGGACAGGGCACAGATACGCAGTATTTT. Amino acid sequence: CASRAGQGTDTQYF.

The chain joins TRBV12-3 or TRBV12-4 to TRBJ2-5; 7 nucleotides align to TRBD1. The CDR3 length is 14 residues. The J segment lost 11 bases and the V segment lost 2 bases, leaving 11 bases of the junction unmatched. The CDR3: CASSLQGVLNEQYF. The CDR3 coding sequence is TGTGCCAGCAGTTTACAGGGGGTCCTCAATGAGCAGTACTTC.

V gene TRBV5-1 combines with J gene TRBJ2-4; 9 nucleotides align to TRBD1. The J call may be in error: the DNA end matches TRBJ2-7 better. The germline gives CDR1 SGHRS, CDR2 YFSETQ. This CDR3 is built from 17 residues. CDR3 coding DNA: TGCGCCAGCAGCTTGGCTCCCCCGGGACAGGGATACTACGAGCAGTACTTC. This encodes CASSLAPPGQGYYEQYF.

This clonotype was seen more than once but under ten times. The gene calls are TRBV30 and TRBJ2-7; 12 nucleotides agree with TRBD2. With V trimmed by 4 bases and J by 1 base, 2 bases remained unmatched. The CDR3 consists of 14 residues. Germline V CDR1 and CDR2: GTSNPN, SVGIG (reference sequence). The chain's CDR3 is CAWTSGRGSYEQYF. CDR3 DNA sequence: TGTGCCTGGACTAGCGGGAGGGGGTCCTACGAGCAGTACTTC. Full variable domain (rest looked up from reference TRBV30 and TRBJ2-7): SQTIHQWPATLVQPVGSPLSLECTVEGTSNPNLYWYRQAAGRGLQLLFYSVGIGQISSEVPQNLSASRPQDRQFILSSKKLLLSDSGFYLCAWTSGRGSYEQYFGPGTRLTVT.

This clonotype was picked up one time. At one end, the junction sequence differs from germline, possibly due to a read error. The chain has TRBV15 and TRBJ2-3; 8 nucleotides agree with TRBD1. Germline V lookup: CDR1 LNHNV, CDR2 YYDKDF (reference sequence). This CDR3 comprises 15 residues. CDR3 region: CATSRGDRGPDAQYF. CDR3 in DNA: TGTGCCACCAGCAGAGGCGACAGGGGACCAGATGCGCAGTATTTT.

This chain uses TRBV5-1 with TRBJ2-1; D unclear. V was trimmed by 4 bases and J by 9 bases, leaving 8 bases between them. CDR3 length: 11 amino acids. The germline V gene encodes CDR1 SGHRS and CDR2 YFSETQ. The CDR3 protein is CASSNISEQFF. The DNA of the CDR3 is TGCGCCAGCAGCAATATCTCTGAGCAGTTCTTC. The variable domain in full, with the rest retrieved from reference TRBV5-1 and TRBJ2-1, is KAGVTQTPRYLIKTRGQQVTLSCSPISGHRSVSWYQQTPGQGLQFLFEYFSETQRNKGNFPGRFSGRQFSNSRSEMNVSTLELGDSALYLCASSNISEQFFGPGTRLTVL.

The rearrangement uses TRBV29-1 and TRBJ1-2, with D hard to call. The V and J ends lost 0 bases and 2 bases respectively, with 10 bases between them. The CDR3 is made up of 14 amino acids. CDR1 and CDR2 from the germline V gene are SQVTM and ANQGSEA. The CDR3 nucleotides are TGCAGCGTTGAAGATCTCCGACGAAACTATGGCTACACCTTC. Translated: CSVEDLRRNYGYTF.

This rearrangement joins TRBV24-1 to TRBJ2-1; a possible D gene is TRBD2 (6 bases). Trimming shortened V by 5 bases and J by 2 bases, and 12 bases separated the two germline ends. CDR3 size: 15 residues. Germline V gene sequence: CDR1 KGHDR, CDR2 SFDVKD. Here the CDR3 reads CATSVGGRPYNEQFF. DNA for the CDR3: TGTGCCACCAGTGTGGGGGGTAGGCCCTACAATGAGCAGTTCTTC.

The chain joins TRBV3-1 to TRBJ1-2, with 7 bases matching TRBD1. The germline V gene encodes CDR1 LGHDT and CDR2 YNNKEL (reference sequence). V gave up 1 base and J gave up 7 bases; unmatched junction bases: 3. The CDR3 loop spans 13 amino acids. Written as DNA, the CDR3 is TGTGCCAGCAGCCAAGCCCGGACAGGTGGCTACACCTTC. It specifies CASSQARTGGYTF.

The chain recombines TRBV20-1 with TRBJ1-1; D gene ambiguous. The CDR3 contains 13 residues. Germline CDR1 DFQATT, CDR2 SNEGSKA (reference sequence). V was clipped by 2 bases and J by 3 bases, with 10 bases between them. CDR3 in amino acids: CSARSSVYTEAFF. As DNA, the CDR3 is TGCAGTGCTAGATCATCAGTTTACACTGAAGCTTTCTTT.

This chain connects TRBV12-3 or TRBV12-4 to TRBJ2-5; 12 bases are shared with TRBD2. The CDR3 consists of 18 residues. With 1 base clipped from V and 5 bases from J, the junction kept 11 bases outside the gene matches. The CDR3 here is CASSLVRLAGELSETQYF. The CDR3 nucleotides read TGTGCCAGCAGTTTAGTTCGACTAGCGGGAGAATTGTCGGAGACCCAGTACTTC.

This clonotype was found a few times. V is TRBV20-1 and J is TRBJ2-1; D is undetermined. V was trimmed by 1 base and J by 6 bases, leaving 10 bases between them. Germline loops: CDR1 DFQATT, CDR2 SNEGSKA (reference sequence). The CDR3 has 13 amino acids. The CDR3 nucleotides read TGCAGTGCTAGAGCCCCGGGCGGCAATGAGCAGTTCTTC. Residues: CSARAPGGNEQFF.

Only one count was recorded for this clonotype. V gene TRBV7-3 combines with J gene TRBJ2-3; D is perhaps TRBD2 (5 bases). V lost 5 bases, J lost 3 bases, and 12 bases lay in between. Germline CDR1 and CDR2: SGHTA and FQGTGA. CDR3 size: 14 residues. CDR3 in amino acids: CASSTNSGTDTQYF. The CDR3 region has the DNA TGTGCCAGCAGCACTAACTCGGGGACAGATACGCAGTATTTT.

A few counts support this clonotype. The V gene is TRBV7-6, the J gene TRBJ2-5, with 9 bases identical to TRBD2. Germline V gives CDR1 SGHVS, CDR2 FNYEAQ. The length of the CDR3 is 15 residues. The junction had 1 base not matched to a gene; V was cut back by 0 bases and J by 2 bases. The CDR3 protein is CASSLALAGQETQYF. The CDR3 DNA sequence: TGTGCCAGCAGCTTAGCGCTAGCGGGACAAGAGACCCAGTACTTC.

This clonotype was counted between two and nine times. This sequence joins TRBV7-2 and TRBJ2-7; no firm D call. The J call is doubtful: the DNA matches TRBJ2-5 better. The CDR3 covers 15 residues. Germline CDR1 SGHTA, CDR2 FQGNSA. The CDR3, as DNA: TGTGCCAGCAGCTTAGATCCAGGCCCTAGGGAGACCCAGTACTTC. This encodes CASSLDPGPRETQYF.

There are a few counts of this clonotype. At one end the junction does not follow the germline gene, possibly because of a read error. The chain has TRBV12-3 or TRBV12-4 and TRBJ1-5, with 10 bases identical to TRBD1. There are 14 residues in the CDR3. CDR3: CASSRTGGSQPQHF. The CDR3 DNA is TGCGCCAGCAGCCGGACAGGGGGGAGTCAGCCCCAGCATTTT.

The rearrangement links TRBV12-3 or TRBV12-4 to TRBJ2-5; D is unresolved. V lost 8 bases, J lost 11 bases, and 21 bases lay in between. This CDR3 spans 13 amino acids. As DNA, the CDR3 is TGTGCCAGCGTTTTTGCACTTGGGAATGAGCAGTACTTC. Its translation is CASVFALGNEQYF.

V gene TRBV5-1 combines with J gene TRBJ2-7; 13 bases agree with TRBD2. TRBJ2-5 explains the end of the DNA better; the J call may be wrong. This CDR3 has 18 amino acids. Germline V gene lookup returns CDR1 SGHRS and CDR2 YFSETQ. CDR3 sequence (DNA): TGCGCCAGCAGCAAAGGACTAGCGGGAGTCCTGAGGCTGGAGACCCAGTACTTC. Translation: CASSKGLAGVLRLETQYF.